This T cell receptor (beta chain) comes out of a study of blood T cell repertoires in COVID-19. Enrolment of Seattle patients took place during active infection, and they were followed longitudinally. In the study's own analysis: Nucleated cell counts were estimated from reference gene primer amplification. Here immunoSEQ multiplex PCR was the method, and the copy in TCRdb shows in-frame clones only, minus some. D and trimming come from the DNA, and the V and J calls and clone size come from that table. There are approximately 250,000 clones in the sample; about 90% occur only once, and roughly a tenth lies in the top ten. V was trimmed by 4 bases and J by 3 bases, leaving 12 bases between them. CDR1 KGHSY and CDR2 FQNENV come from the germline V gene. The CDR3 is 14 residues long.

The source material was peripheral blood. V usage is TRBV16 and J usage is TRBJ2-5; maybe TRBD2 (6 bases). This sequence was found in a woman between 65 and 79 years old with COVID-19, enrolled during active disease. The CDR3 DNA reads TGTGCCAGCAGCCGCCTCCGCGGGGAAGAGACCCAGTACTTC. Encoded protein: CASSRLRGEETQYF.